This TCR beta chain was observed in a study of cytotoxic CD8 clonotypes in ibrutinib-treated CLL. Study-wide background: Response material was collected after a median about 12 months of treatment, range 6 to 36.

Overall study findings and caveats: Rising at ibrutinib response, clonality subsequently fell back toward baseline at progression. Exceeding age-matched healthy donors, baseline clonality also tracked the counts of circulating CD8+ T cells.

On this clone: Antigen: not known.

The planned depth of sequencing spanned 1 in 200,000 to 1 in 1 million T cells. The repertoire was sequenced with immunoSEQ multiplex PCR; TCRdb's copy has only in-frame clones and lacks some. The sample shows some 170,000 clones, more than 70% of them seen only once. Germline CDR1 reads LGHNA; CDR2 reads YNFKEQ. Trimming cost V 1 base and J 6 bases; bases outside gene matches: 8. This CDR3 comprises 16 residues. This chain links TRBV4-2 with TRBJ2-3; 9 bases align to TRBD2. Sample: PBMCs, taken at disease progression, from a patient treated with ibrutinib. This sequence was found in a human donor with chronic lymphocytic leukemia. The CDR3 nucleotides read TGTGCCAGCAGCCAAGGGAATAGCGGGAGAACGGATACGCAGTATTTT. Amino acid sequence: CASSQGNSGRTDTQYF.